This T cell receptor (beta chain) is drawn from a study of T cells in Graves' hyperthyroidism and ophthalmopathy. Looking at the study overall: Prior to any treatment, at the point of initial diagnosis, peripheral blood was collected.

There were TCR beta CDR3 regions amplified from RNA transcripts. With the HTBI primer set, the TCR CDR3 went through a first round of RT-PCR. Using its own MiXCR run on the multiplex PCR reads, TCRdb lists one record per CDR3 protein. The table records over 250,000 distinct CDR3 sequences, roughly 13% of them present only once. This clonotype was observed at least ten times. V lost 1 base, J lost 6 bases, and 7 bases stayed unmatched. Germline values: CDR1 SEHNR, CDR2 FQNEAQ (reference sequence). The CDR3 length is 16 residues. The J gene is TRBJ2-5, the V gene TRBV7-9, with TRBD2 matching 11 bases. Sequencing input: blood. This TCR came from a woman aged 40 to 50 with Graves' ophthalmopathy. CDR3: CASSLGTSGGRKTQYF. In DNA, the CDR3 is TGTGCCAGCAGCTTAGGAACTAGCGGGGGAAGAAAGACCCAGTACTTC.